The entry below describes one T cell receptor beta chain. This clonotype was observed at least ten times. The antigen this receptor binds is unknown. No base quality values were provided; no much bigger clone lies one nucleotide off. The library was made by 5' RACE. The instrument was a NextSeq 500. In the TCR library protocol, unique molecular identifiers were attached to individual cDNA molecules to correct for PCR bias and sequencing error. TCR alpha and beta chains were both sequenced, and the abundances of alpha and beta sequences in each sample were closely correlated with each other. On the study's bioinformatics: V gene, J gene and CDR3 annotation of TCR sequences was performed with Decombinator V4. TCRs were defined as expanded if a significant change between any two time points was detected under a Poisson model with p below 0.0001. TCR abundances were normalised to the total number of TCRs sequenced in each sample and reported as counts per million. TRAV1-2 paired with TRAJ12, TRAJ20 or TRAJ33 defined MAIT TCRs, while TRAV10 paired with TRAJ18 defined iNKT TCRs. VDJdb, accessed 1 November 2021, was searched for CMV, EBV and SARS-CoV-2 annotated TCRs, excluding TCRs annotated for multiple antigens. TCRdb applied fastp at Q25 and MiXCR to the public reads, then kept only in-frame beta chains. For every CDR3 protein sequence, its rows merge into one entry that carries the most common genes and DNA. The V and J calls shown here were made by TCRdb, not taken from the authors' results. The sample profile shows nearly 30,000 distinct CDR3 sequences; 5.7% of them were found once. Clones ranked in the top ten supply 5% to 7% of the sample.

The data stem from a study of early T cells in non-severe SARS-CoV-2 infection (dated by TCRdb to about 2021). With respect to the entire study: Bulk RNA from unsorted whole blood was used for TCR sequencing, so alpha and beta chains could not be paired.

Overall results and qualifications from the work: VDJdb matching was skewed toward anti-spike CD8 responses and likely underestimated virus-specific expansions by missing private and CD4 specificities.

Counted from cysteine to phenylalanine, this CDR3 has 13 amino acids. The only DNA kept is the CDR3, 39 bases in frame from the first base. Trimming costs V 3 bases and J 2 bases, and their ends lie 7 bases apart. From the germline V gene, CDR1 is SGHTA and CDR2 is FQGNSA. Set within a cohort of healthcare workers in London, UK, this nested case-control study involved weekly PCR testing of nasopharyngeal swabs along with blood sampling. Healthcare workers were recruited during the week of the UK lockdown, between 23 and 31 March 2020, and followed weekly for up to roughly 15 weeks. Rearrangement joined TRBV7-2 to TRBJ2-5; the D segment could be TRBD2, given 5 matching bases. The clonotype comes from an adult who was a healthcare worker with PCR-confirmed SARS-CoV-2 infection or an uninfected control (not recorded which). What was sequenced was whole blood. Read as DNA, the sequence is TGTGCCAGCAGCTTCTCGGGGCAAGAGACCCAGTACTTC. Translated, it gives CASSFSGQETQYF.